Below are 18 T cell receptor beta chains sequenced from a single sample in a study of control samples from healthy donors and cancer patients (dated by TCRdb to about 2020). The library was generated by the immunoSEQ multiplex PCR assay. TCRdb took this table from immuneACCESS and kept in-frame rearrangements with V and J called. Such tables lack part of the clones; where checked against another copy, unresolved V genes explain under half of the gap, and the rest is unexplained. The sample table holds some 79,000 clones, of which more than 85% were seen once. The ten most abundant clones make up about 4.2% of the sample. The sequenced material came from blood. The source is a woman aged 50 to 60 in good health.

CDR3 coding DNA: TGTGCCAGCAGGAGTGGCCAAGAGCAGTTCTTC. It is translated as CASRSGQEQFF. The chain links TRBV2 to TRBJ2-1; D remains ambiguous. This CDR3 spans 11 amino acids. CDR1 is SNHLY and CDR2 is FYNNEI in the germline V gene. The germline V and J ends were trimmed by 6 bases and 10 bases, with 10 bases remaining between them.

This clone turned up a few times. The V gene is TRBV11-3, the J gene TRBJ2-7; 8 bases agree with TRBD2. Germline assignment: CDR1 SGHNT and CDR2 YENEEA. The CDR3 is 15 residues long. J was trimmed by 5 bases and V by 1 base; bases with no gene match: 7. CDR3 bases: TGTGCCAGCAGCTTAGGCCTTAGCGGGATAGACGAGCAGTACTTC. It yields the protein CASSLGLSGIDEQYF. The whole variable domain, remainder taken from reference TRBV11-3 and TRBJ2-7, is EAGVVQSPRYKIIEKKQPVAFWCNPISGHNTLYWYLQNLGQGPELLIRYENEEAVDDSQLPKDRFSAERLKGVDSTLKIQPAELGDSAVYLCASSLGLSGIDEQYFGPGTRLTVT.

V gene TRBV19 combines with J gene TRBJ2-5; 8 bases line up with TRBD2. The CDR3 runs to 16 residues. Germline CDR1 reads LNHDA; CDR2 reads SQIVND (reference sequence). V lost 3 bases to trimming and J lost 1 base; unmatched junction nucleotides: 7. The CDR3 sequence: CASSIRRGRTQETQYF. In nucleotides, the CDR3 is TGTGCCAGTAGTATTAGGCGCGGGAGGACCCAAGAGACCCAGTACTTC.

The chain employs TRBV3-1 (or the pseudogene TRBV3-2) and TRBJ2-2, with D unclear. The germline V gene encodes CDR1 LGHDT and CDR2 YNNKEL (reference sequence). The CDR3 covers 14 residues. Deletions cut 7 bases from V and 5 bases from J, with 14 bases between. CDR3 region: CASKGRLGTGELFF. Here the CDR3 DNA reads TGTGCCAGCAAGGGCAGGTTGGGGACCGGGGAGCTGTTTTTT.

V gene TRBV19 combines with J gene TRBJ2-1, with D tentatively TRBD1 (6 bases). The V and J ends lost 3 bases and 4 bases respectively, with 10 bases between them. The CDR3 is 14 amino acids. Germline V CDR1 and CDR2: LNHDA, SQIVND (reference sequence). The CDR3 coding sequence is TGTGCCAGTAGTATGGTAGGGGGTTACAATGAGCAGTTCTTC. This gives the protein CASSMVGGYNEQFF.

The genes are TRBV2 and TRBJ2-1; 7 bases line up with TRBD1. Germline V gene lookup returns CDR1 SNHLY and CDR2 FYNNEI. The CDR3 totals 16 residues. J was trimmed by 8 bases and V by 2 bases; bases with no gene match: 12. CDR3: CASSEHRGPRSYEQFF. The CDR3 coding sequence is TGTGCCAGCAGTGAACACAGGGGCCCCCGTTCTTATGAGCAGTTCTTC.

The rearrangement links TRBV28 to TRBJ2-7; tentative D call: TRBD1 (5 bases). Germline CDR1 is MDHEN and CDR2 is SYDVKM. This CDR3 is built from 14 residues. V gave up 6 bases and J gave up 3 bases, with 15 bases separating them. CDR3: CASSSPQGGYEQYF. The CDR3 region has the DNA TGTGCCAGCAGCTCTCCTCAGGGCGGCTACGAGCAGTACTTC.

In DNA form, the CDR3 reads TGTGCCAGCAACCTACAGGGGCTGAATGAAAAACTGTTTTTT. Its translation is CASNLQGLNEKLFF. The J gene is TRBJ1-4, the V gene TRBV2, with TRBD1 matching over 7 bases. Germline assignment: CDR1 SNHLY and CDR2 FYNNEI. V trimming: 7 bases; J trimming: 5 bases; junction bases outside the gene matches: 7. This CDR3 has 14 residues.

J is TRBJ1-6 and V is TRBV19; 7 positions agree with TRBD1. The CDR3 is made up of 15 amino acids. Germline V gives CDR1 LNHDA, CDR2 SQIVND (reference sequence). Trimming cost V 5 bases and J 7 bases; bases outside gene matches: 8. CDR3 protein: CASSGQAWANSPLHF. The CDR3, as DNA: TGTGCCAGTAGTGGACAGGCCTGGGCGAATTCACCCCTCCACTTT.

The rearrangement joins TRBV2 to TRBJ1-5, with D tentatively TRBD1 (6 bases). CDR1 and CDR2 (germline): SNHLY, FYNNEI. There are 15 residues in the CDR3. V lost 6 bases and J lost 3, with 15 bases in between. CDR3 bases: TGTGCCAGCAGCGGGACACTCACTAACAATCAGCCCCAGCATTTT. This sequence encodes CASSGTLTNNQPQHF.

This sequence joins TRBV3-1 (or the pseudogene TRBV3-2) and TRBJ2-3; tentatively, D is TRBD2 (5 bases). The CDR3 covers 14 residues. V was clipped by 1 base and J by 6 bases, with 11 bases between them. The germline V gene encodes CDR1 LGHDT and CDR2 YNNKEL (reference sequence). The CDR3 DNA reads as TGTGCCAGCAGCCAAGGATGGGGAGCTGATACGCAGTATTTT. This codes for CASSQGWGADTQYF.

This chain joins TRBV18 and TRBJ1-2; D unresolved. The CDR3 length is 15 residues. Germline CDR1 is KGHSH and CDR2 is LQKENI. V gave up 0 bases and J gave up 3 bases, with 11 bases separating them. The CDR3 loop is CASSPPQKGYYGYTF. In DNA form, the CDR3 reads TGTGCCAGCTCACCACCCCAGAAAGGCTACTATGGCTACACCTTC. The complete variable domain, with remaining parts taken from reference TRBV18 and TRBJ1-2, reads NAGVMQNPRHLVRRRGQEARLRCSPMKGHSHVYWYRQLPEEGLKFMVYLQKENIIDESGMPKERFSAEFPKEGPSILRIQQVVRGDSAAYFCASSPPQKGYYGYTFGSGTRLTVV.

The chain combines TRBV27 with TRBJ2-4; D uncertain. Germline lookup yields CDR1 MNHEY and CDR2 SMNVEV (reference sequence). V gave up 5 bases and J gave up 7 bases, with 12 bases separating them. This CDR3 contains 13 residues. This chain's CDR3 is CASSPRVANIQYF. The CDR3 coding sequence is TGTGCCAGCAGTCCCCGGGTAGCCAACATTCAGTACTTC.

The chain is built from TRBV30 and TRBJ1-2; 11 bases are shared with TRBD1. With 7 bases clipped from V and 4 bases from J, the junction kept 8 bases outside the gene matches. The CDR3 length is 14 residues. Germline-derived CDR1 and CDR2 are GTSNPN and SVGIG (reference sequence). DNA of the CDR3: TGTGCCTCTATAACAGGGACAGGGGGCTATGGCTACACCTTC. Translation: CASITGTGGYGYTF.

The chain has TRBV10-3 and TRBJ2-2, with D uncertain. Germline CDR1 ENHRY, CDR2 SYGVKD. The CDR3 spans 13 residues. Trimming removed 8 bases at V and 3 bases at J, with 10 bases between. CDR3 DNA: TGTGCCATCTACAGCGAGGACACCGGGGAGCTGTTTTTT. It is translated as CAIYSEDTGELFF.

V gene TRBV2 combines with J gene TRBJ1-3, with unresolved D. Trimming shortened V by 6 bases and J by 0 bases, and 12 bases separated the two germline ends. CDR3 length: 15 amino acids. In germline, CDR1 is SNHLY, CDR2 FYNNEI. CDR3 DNA sequence: TGTGCCAGCAGCCCCGACGGAACCTCTGGAAACACCATATATTTT. Translated, it gives CASSPDGTSGNTIYF. Full variable domain (remainder filled in from reference TRBV2 and TRBJ1-3): EPEVTQTPSHQVTQMGQEVILRCVPISNHLYFYWYRQILGQKVEFLVSFYNNEISEKSEIFDDQFSVERPDGSNFTLKIRSTKLEDSAMYFCASSPDGTSGNTIYFGEGSWLTVV.

The chain carries TRBV6-5 and TRBJ2-3, with D unresolved. Germline CDR1 reads MNHEY; CDR2 reads SVGAGI. V was clipped by 6 bases and J by 8 bases, with 9 bases between them. The CDR3 runs to 11 residues. The CDR3 spells CASSASFTQYF. In nucleotides, the CDR3 is TGTGCCAGCAGCGCTTCCTTTACGCAGTATTTT.

V and J are TRBV28 and TRBJ2-3; no clear D gene. The CDR3 runs 15 residues. The germline CDR1 and CDR2 sequences are MDHEN and SYDVKM. Trimming shortened V by 1 base and J by 2 bases, and 10 bases separated the two germline ends. CDR3 coding DNA: TGTGCCAGCAGTTTATACTACCTTCACACAGATACGCAGTATTTT. It specifies CASSLYYLHTDTQYF.